The next 29 T cell receptor beta chains were all read from a single sample in a study of spatial heterogeneity in lung cancer. Time point described: blood at routine non-recurrence follow-up after resection. MiXCR, run by TCRdb on the 5' RACE reads, gives a single entry per CDR3 protein. Of roughly 15,000 distinct CDR3 sequences in the sample, approximately 20% are singletons; the top ten hold roughly 6.7%. Sample: PBMCs, taken at follow-up. The receptors originated from a male donor with early-stage non-small cell lung cancer.

In this sample, this clonotype is medium-sized. This rearrangement joins TRBV5-1 to TRBJ2-7; D uncertain. V was shortened by 3 bases and J by 6 bases, with 16 bases between the two germline ends. This CDR3 region has 14 residues. CDR1 and CDR2 from the germline V gene are SGHRS and YFSETQ. CDR3 region: CASSSPDSASEQYF. The CDR3 DNA is TGCGCCAGCAGCTCTCCCGATTCAGCGAGCGAGCAGTACTTC.

The chain links TRBV7-9 to TRBJ1-5; a weak D match, TRBD1 (6 bases). The germline gives CDR1 SEHNR, CDR2 FQNEAQ (reference sequence). V was trimmed by 5 bases and J by 3 bases, leaving 11 bases between them. CDR3 size: 14 residues. As DNA, the CDR3 is TGTGCCAGCAGCCAGGACAGTCACAATCAGCCCCAGCATTTT. Translated: CASSQDSHNQPQHF.

This clonotype was seen a few times. The chain couples TRBV20-1 to TRBJ2-3, with 7 bases that match TRBD1. This CDR3 has 15 residues. Per the germline V gene, CDR1 is DFQATT and CDR2 is SNEGSKA (reference sequence). V was clipped by 6 bases and J by 0 bases; unmatched bases: 9. CDR3 sequence: CSASKPGGSTDTQYF. The DNA of the CDR3 is TGCAGTGCCAGCAAACCAGGGGGAAGCACAGATACGCAGTATTTT.

The V call is TRBV5-6, the J call TRBJ2-7; D is uncertain. Trimming took off 2 bases at V and 5 bases at J, with 11 bases between the two ends. The CDR3 runs 13 residues. From germline, CDR1 is SGHDT and CDR2 YYEEEE. The chain's CDR3 is CASSFPLSHEQYF. For the CDR3, the DNA is TGTGCCAGCAGCTTCCCGCTTTCTCACGAGCAGTACTTC.

This clonotype was seen at least ten times. V is TRBV7-2 and J is TRBJ2-7; 10 bases map to TRBD2. This CDR3 contains 13 residues. With 2 bases clipped from V and 5 bases from J, the junction kept 0 bases outside the gene matches. Germline CDR1 reads SGHTA; CDR2 reads FQGNSA. In nucleotides, the CDR3 is TGTGCCAGCAGCTTAACTAGCGGGAACGAGCAGTACTTC. Encoded protein: CASSLTSGNEQYF. The variable domain in full, completed from reference TRBV7-2 and TRBJ2-7, reads GAGVSQSPSNKVTEKGKDVELRCDPISGHTALYWYRQSLGQGLEFLIYFQGNSAPDKSGLPSDRFSAERTGGSVSTLTIQRTQQEDSAVYLCASSLTSGNEQYFGPGTRLTVT.

This chain uses TRBV29-1 with TRBJ2-2; D is possibly TRBD1 (7 bases). Germline-derived CDR1 and CDR2 are SQVTM and ANQGSEA. CDR3 length: 15 amino acids. V shed 4 bases and J shed 0 bases, with 12 bases lying between them. The CDR3 DNA is TGCAGCGTTGTGGAGGGGGCAGCGAACACCGGGGAGCTGTTTTTT. Residues: CSVVEGAANTGELFF.

In its sample, this clonotype was seen a few times. The chain uses TRBV10-2 and TRBJ2-7; D unresolved. Between the trimmed V and J ends, which lost 3 bases and 4 bases, there was a span of 10 bases. This CDR3 spans 13 amino acids. Per the germline V gene, CDR1 is WSHSY and CDR2 is SAAADI. Here the CDR3 DNA reads TGCGCCAGCAGTGAAGGTGGGTCGTACGAGCAGTACTTC. It codes for CASSEGGSYEQYF.

The chain is built from TRBV20-1 and TRBJ1-2; D ambiguous. Trimming shortened V by 6 bases and J by 8 bases, and 16 bases separated the two germline ends. Per germline, CDR1 DFQATT and CDR2 SNEGSKA (reference sequence). The CDR3 spans 12 residues. The CDR3 loop is CSASGGRRGYTF. CDR3 bases: TGCAGTGCCTCGGGAGGGCGACGAGGCTACACCTTC.

V gene TRBV25-1 combines with J gene TRBJ1-1; TRBD1 matches at 7 bases. The CDR3 has 15 residues. Germline-derived CDR1 and CDR2 are MGHDK and SYGVNS. V lost 5 bases and J lost 2; bases outside the gene matches: 8. The CDR3 region has the DNA TGTGCCAGCAGTCCTTCTCGACAGGGTAACACTGAAGCTTTCTTT. As protein: CASSPSRQGNTEAFF.

The CDR3 region has the DNA TGCGCCAGCAGCCAAGTAGTGGAGGAGACCCAGTACTTC. This translates into CASSQVVEETQYF. The chain employs TRBV4-1 and TRBJ2-5; D remains unclear. This CDR3 region has 13 residues. CDR1 and CDR2 from the germline V gene are MGHRA and YSYEKL. V was cut by 1 base and J by 5 bases, with 8 bases left in between.

The chain carries TRBV7-2 and TRBJ1-4; a weak D match, TRBD1 (6 bases). V was pared by 6 bases and J by 7 bases, with 15 bases between. The germline V gene encodes CDR1 SGHTA and CDR2 FQGNSA. This CDR3 has 14 amino acids. CDR3 in DNA: TGTGCCAGCAGATTAACCCAAGGGGGTGAAAAACTGTTTTTT. It is translated as CASRLTQGGEKLFF.

By share, this clonotype counts as medium-sized. This chain connects TRBV4-3 to TRBJ2-2, with D unresolved. The V gene lost 0 bases and the J gene lost 9 bases, with 11 bases spanning the gap. Germline V CDR1 and CDR2: LGHNA, YSLEER. There are 14 residues in the CDR3. CDR3 in amino acids: CASSQDWAARELFF. CDR3 nucleotide sequence: TGCGCCAGCAGCCAAGACTGGGCGGCCCGGGAGCTGTTTTTT.

This clonotype was recorded at least ten times. The chain's CDR3 is CASAVTGWRDTEAFF. The CDR3 nucleotides read TGTGCCAGCGCCGTAACAGGGTGGAGAGACACTGAAGCTTTCTTT. V is TRBV7-8 and J is TRBJ1-1, with D possibly TRBD1 on 6 matching bases. The V end lost 8 bases, the J end lost 3 bases, and 19 bases lay between the germline ends. The CDR3 totals 15 residues. Germline V CDR1 and CDR2: SGHVS, FQNEAQ. Using reference TRBV7-8 and TRBJ1-1 for the parts outside the CDR3, the full variable domain is GAGVSQSPRYKVAKRGQDVALRCDPISGHVSLFWYQQALGQGPEFLTYFQNEAQLDKSGLPSDRFFAERPEGSVSTLKIQRTQQEDSAVYLCASAVTGWRDTEAFFGQGTRLTVV.

The table lists this clonotype with a few counts. V usage is TRBV28 and J usage is TRBJ2-1; D not certain. V was clipped by 4 bases and J by 5 bases, with 9 bases between them. Germline V gene sequence: CDR1 MDHEN, CDR2 SYDVKM. The CDR3 extends over 13 amino acids. The CDR3 DNA reads as TGTGCCAGCAGTTCTCCACGGGACAATGAGCAGTTCTTC. It translates to CASSSPRDNEQFF.

The chain combines TRBV12-3 or TRBV12-4 with TRBJ2-1; D gene unclear. V dropped 5 bases and J dropped 4 bases, with 6 bases sitting between them. The CDR3 extends over 12 amino acids. Written as DNA, the CDR3 is TGTGCCAGCAGTGGGCTTTACAATGAGCAGTTCTTC. Translated: CASSGLYNEQFF.

This clonotype was observed many times. The V and J genes are TRBV5-1 and TRBJ1-1; tentative D call: TRBD1 (5 bases). Trimming left V 4 bases short and J 1 base short, with 11 bases between. The CDR3 is made up of 14 amino acids. Germline V CDR1 and CDR2: SGHRS, YFSETQ. Here the CDR3 DNA reads TGCGCCAGCAGCAATACAACAGGGAACACTGAAGCTTTCTTT. It encodes CASSNTTGNTEAFF. Full variable domain (rest looked up from reference TRBV5-1 and TRBJ1-1): KAGVTQTPRYLIKTRGQQVTLSCSPISGHRSVSWYQQTPGQGLQFLFEYFSETQRNKGNFPGRFSGRQFSNSRSEMNVSTLELGDSALYLCASSNTTGNTEAFFGQGTRLTVV.

This clonotype was recorded a few times. V gene TRBV6-2 or TRBV6-3 combines with J gene TRBJ1-1; D uncertain. V lost 6 bases and J 6 bases, leaving 17 bases between the germline ends. Germline V gene sequence: CDR1 MNHEY, CDR2 SVGEGT. The CDR3 is made up of 14 amino acids. CDR3 sequence reads: CASREVRYGAEAFF. As DNA, the CDR3 is TGTGCCAGCAGAGAGGTACGTTACGGCGCTGAAGCTTTCTTT.

This chain joins TRBV20-1 and TRBJ2-1, with D possibly TRBD2 on 5 matching bases. This CDR3 has 14 amino acids. Germline CDR1 is DFQATT and CDR2 is SNEGSKA (reference sequence). V lost 3 bases to trimming and J lost 2 bases, with 11 bases between them. CDR3 sequence reads: CSASAGRTYNEQFF. The CDR3 bases are TGCAGTGCTAGTGCGGGTCGGACCTACAATGAGCAGTTCTTC.

The chain links TRBV20-1 to TRBJ2-3, with 15 nucleotides matching TRBD2. J lost 8 bases, V lost 7 bases, and 13 bases had no gene match. The CDR3 covers 16 residues. Germline CDR1 DFQATT, CDR2 SNEGSKA (reference sequence). As DNA, the CDR3 is TGCAGTGGGACCTCCGGGACTAGCGGGGGGAGGGGTACGCAGTATTTT. It specifies CSGTSGTSGGRGTQYF.

The V and J genes are TRBV5-1 and TRBJ1-5; a possible D gene is TRBD1 (5 bases). This CDR3 is built from 15 residues. Germline V gene lookup returns CDR1 SGHRS and CDR2 YFSETQ. V was shortened by 0 bases and J by 5 bases, with 12 bases between the two germline ends. CDR3 nucleotides: TGCGCCAGCAGCTTGGGGGACGCCCCCTATCAGCCCCAGCATTTT. Its protein product is CASSLGDAPYQPQHF.

The chain combines TRBV3-1 with TRBJ2-3, with 14 bases fitting TRBD2. V gave up 2 bases and J gave up 2 bases; unmatched junction bases: 6. The CDR3 runs 18 residues. The germline V gene has CDR1 LGHDT and CDR2 YNNKEL (reference sequence). The CDR3 region has the DNA TGTGCCAGCAGCCAATCCCGACTAGCGGGGGGGTTCACAGATACGCAGTATTTT. This gives the protein CASSQSRLAGGFTDTQYF.

On this clonotype: The junction departs from germline at one end; a sequencing error may be responsible. The V and J genes are TRBV25-1 and TRBJ2-7, with 7 bases fitting TRBD1. The CDR3 extends over 15 amino acids. From germline, CDR1 is MGHDK and CDR2 SYGVNS. The DNA of the CDR3 is TGTGCCAGCAGCGAGACAGGGTTTCCCTCCGACGAGCAGTACTTC. The encoded protein is CASSETGFPSDEQYF.

This clonotype is labeled as large (0.1 to 1%). The rearrangement joins TRBV7-6 to TRBJ2-7, with TRBD1 matching 10 bases. The CDR3 spans 15 residues. The V segment lost 1 base and the J segment 4 bases; nucleotides outside the gene matches: 4. CDR1 is SGHVS and CDR2 is FNYEAQ in the germline V gene. The CDR3 DNA reads as TGTGCCAGCAGCTTAGGGGGACAGGGGAGGTACGAGCAGTACTTC. Residues: CASSLGGQGRYEQYF. Variable domain in full (rest from reference TRBV7-6 and TRBJ2-7): GAGVSQSPRYKVTKRGQDVALRCDPISGHVSLYWYRQALGQGPEFLTYFNYEAQQDKSGLPNDRFSAERPEGSISTLTIQRTEQRDSAMYRCASSLGGQGRYEQYFGPGTRLTVT.

This clonotype ranks as medium-sized. The rearrangement links TRBV7-2 to TRBJ2-2; D possibly corresponds to TRBD2 (5 bases). Trimming took 6 bases from V and 4 from J, leaving 9 bases between them. Germline CDR1 and CDR2: SGHTA and FQGNSA. The CDR3 runs 13 residues. CDR3 sequence (DNA): TGTGCCAGCAGGGTAGGGAGCACCGGGGAGCTGTTTTTT. Its protein is CASRVGSTGELFF.

This clonotype showed up just once. The chain couples TRBV20-1 to TRBJ1-2, with D perhaps matching TRBD1 (6 bases). The germline V and J ends were trimmed by 0 bases and 3 bases, with 11 bases remaining between them. This CDR3 has 14 amino acids. Germline V lookup: CDR1 DFQATT, CDR2 SNEGSKA (reference sequence). The DNA of the CDR3 is TGCAGTGCTAGAGATGGGGCAGGGGACTATGGCTACACCTTC. The encoded protein is CSARDGAGDYGYTF.

This clonotype was seen ten or more times. This rearrangement joins TRBV25-1 to TRBJ1-1; D is unclear. This CDR3 region has 11 residues. With 7 bases removed from V and 5 bases from J, the gap between germline ends came to 8 bases. Per germline, CDR1 MGHDK and CDR2 SYGVNS. CDR3 residues: CASIPTTEAFF. As DNA, the CDR3 is TGTGCCAGCATCCCAACGACTGAAGCTTTCTTT.

This clonotype was observed at least ten times. The CDR3 DNA reads TGTGCCAGCAGCCACTCCTACGAGCAGTACTTC. It yields the protein CASSHSYEQYF. The V call is TRBV5-4, the J call TRBJ2-7; D is uncertain. This CDR3 has 11 residues. Per germline, CDR1 SGHNT and CDR2 YYREEE (reference sequence). V was clipped by 4 bases and J by 0 bases, with 2 bases between them.

This clonotype is labeled as medium-sized. The gene calls are TRBV10-2 and TRBJ2-1; 12 bases match TRBD2. This CDR3 contains 14 residues. From germline, CDR1 is WSHSY and CDR2 SAAADI. J gave up 7 bases and V 2 bases, and 0 bases lay outside the gene matches. The CDR3 is CASSEGTSGNEQFF. In DNA form, the CDR3 reads TGCGCCAGCAGTGAGGGGACTAGCGGGAATGAGCAGTTCTTC.

This clonotype has only one observation. The rearrangement uses TRBV3-1 and TRBJ2-3, with 11 bases matching TRBD2. This CDR3 comprises 16 residues. In germline, CDR1 is LGHDT, CDR2 YNNKEL (reference sequence). The V and J ends lost 5 bases and 3 bases, in that order; junction bases with no gene match: 7. The CDR3 loop reads CASSLQIAGGTDTQYF. The CDR3 nucleotides read TGTGCCAGCAGCTTACAAATAGCGGGGGGGACAGATACGCAGTATTTT.